These T cell receptor beta chains were read from a single sample in a study of blood T cells in healthy people across ages. TCRdb itself ran the 5' RACE reads through MiXCR, one entry per CDR3 protein. The sample lists hundreds of thousands of distinct CDR3 sequences; about 30% were seen once. The sample was blood. All receptors come from an elderly woman in good health. CDR3s include the opening cysteine and the closing phenylalanine or tryptophan. Fields, in order: J gene, V gene, clone size, CDR3 protein. Not every row has a clone size; where given, it reads once, few, many or a size class.

TRBJ1-4 | TRBV20-1 | many | CSAPHVGLEEKLFF
TRBJ1-5 | TRBV10-3 | many | CAISPGQGGDNQPQHF
TRBJ2-1 | TRBV24-1 | - | CATSDSLLVPGLAGGTEQFF
TRBJ2-7 | TRBV20-1 | - | CSARDLWEASGYEQYF
TRBJ2-5 | TRBV3-1 | many | CASSHSLILSGEQYF
TRBJ1-2 | TRBV20-1 | - | CSAFEGVGYGYTF
TRBJ2-7 | TRBV24-1 | once | CATSDRYDEQYF
TRBJ2-3 | TRBV4-2 | many | CASSSAPAKGTDTQYF
TRBJ2-7 | TRBV4-3 | many | CASSQDRLYSKEQYF
TRBJ1-1 | TRBV3-1 | many | CASSQGRWAFF
TRBJ1-1 | TRBV9 | few | CASSHPNPEAFF
TRBJ2-5 | TRBV6-4 | few | CASSDTHERGEQYF
TRBJ1-2 | TRBV3-1 | many | CASSQAGAAANYGYTF
TRBJ1-5 | TRBV6-5 | - | CANSGRGLGNQPQHF
TRBJ2-1 | TRBV20-1 | once | CSASQLAGFAEQFF
- | TRBV7-2 | - | CASSFSWTNEQYF
TRBJ1-2 | TRBV12-3/TRBV12-4 | - | CASSNTGTYGYTF
TRBJ1-1 | TRBV4-2 | few | CASSQEDSPWGMNTEAFF
TRBJ2-1 | TRBV2 | many | CASSPRTSGYNEQFF
TRBJ1-1 | TRBV29-1 | - | CSVDDSDTEAFF
TRBJ2-3 | TRBV5-1 | - | CASSPDAGGPPNTQYF
TRBJ2-3 | TRBV7-3 | - | CASSPALAGGTGTQYF
TRBJ1-2 | TRBV6-6 | many | CASSYTGDSGYTF
TRBJ2-2 | TRBV20-1 | - | CSAREAAGTGELFF
TRBJ1-5 | TRBV30 | many | CAYQRTGGADQPQHF
TRBJ2-7 | TRBV29-1 | many | CSARAGGSYEQYF
TRBJ1-5 | TRBV28 | few | CASSLGFRSNQPQHF
TRBJ2-1 | TRBV4-2 | many | CASSPDALSYNEQFF
TRBJ1-2 | TRBV5-1 | - | CASSPTDLNYDYTF
TRBJ2-1 | TRBV28 | - | CASSAGGGEQFF
TRBJ2-4 | TRBV9 | many | CASSPLTRVGNIQYF
TRBJ2-5 | TRBV10-2 | - | CASSDPGGAAKTQYF
TRBJ1-3 | TRBV7-2 | many | CASSPTGVSGNTIYF
TRBJ2-3 | TRBV9 | - | CASSVSVGSTDTQYF
TRBJ1-5 | TRBV9 | many | CASSVANDQPQHF
TRBJ1-3 | TRBV25-1 | - | CASSARDRVVGGNTIYF
TRBJ2-5 | TRBV14 | - | CASSQGGLAGGLKETQYF
TRBJ2-2 | TRBV6-5 | - | CASSRAGLPGELFF
TRBJ1-6 | TRBV2 | many | CASSRSGSYNSPLHF
TRBJ2-7 | TRBV5-5 | - | CASSWIGDYYEQYF
TRBJ1-6 | TRBV5-1 | many | CASSSQGYSPLHF
TRBJ1-6 | TRBV6-5 | many | CASSLRDSLNSPLHF
TRBJ2-5 | TRBV29-1 | many | CSVAPLAGSQETQYF
TRBJ2-3 | TRBV20-1 | many | CSARSSWMTDTQYF
TRBJ2-1 | TRBV29-1 | - | CSVGDQAYNEQFF
TRBJ1-4 | TRBV6-1 | many | CASRPHTDSRGNEKLFF
TRBJ1-6 | TRBV3-1 | - | CASSQAGSLNSPLHF
TRBJ2-5 | TRBV5-1 | many | CASSSTGPQETQYF
TRBJ1-3 | TRBV7-2 | - | CASSLAAGARGNTIYF
TRBJ1-5 | TRBV5-8 | - | CASTQISFSNQPQHF
TRBJ2-1 | TRBV4-2 | many | CASSPTVWENNEQFF